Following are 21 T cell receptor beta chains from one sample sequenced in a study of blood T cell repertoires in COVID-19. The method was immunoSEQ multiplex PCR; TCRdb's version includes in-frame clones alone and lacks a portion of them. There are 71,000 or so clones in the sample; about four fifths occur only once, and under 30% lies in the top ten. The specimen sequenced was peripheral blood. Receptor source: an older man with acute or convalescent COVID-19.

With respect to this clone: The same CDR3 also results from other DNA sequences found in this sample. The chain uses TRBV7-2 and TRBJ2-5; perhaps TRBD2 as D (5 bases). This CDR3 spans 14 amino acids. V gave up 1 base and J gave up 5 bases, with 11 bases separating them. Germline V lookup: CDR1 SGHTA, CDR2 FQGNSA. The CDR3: CASSLGPGGETQYF. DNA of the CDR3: TGTGCCAGCAGCTTAGGTCCCGGAGGCGAGACCCAGTACTTC.

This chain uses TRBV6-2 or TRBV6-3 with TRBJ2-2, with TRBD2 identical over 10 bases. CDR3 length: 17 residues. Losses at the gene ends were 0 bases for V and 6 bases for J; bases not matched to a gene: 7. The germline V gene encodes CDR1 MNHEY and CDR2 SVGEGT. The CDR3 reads CASSYSGSGRASGELFF. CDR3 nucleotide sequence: TGTGCCAGCAGTTACTCTGGCAGCGGGAGGGCCTCCGGGGAGCTGTTTTTT.

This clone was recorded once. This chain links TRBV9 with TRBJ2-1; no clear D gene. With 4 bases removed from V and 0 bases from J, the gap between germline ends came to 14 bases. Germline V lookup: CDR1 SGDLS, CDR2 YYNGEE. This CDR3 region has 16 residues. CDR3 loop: CASSPSESASYNEQFF. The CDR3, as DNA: TGTGCCAGCAGCCCGAGTGAGAGCGCCTCCTACAATGAGCAGTTCTTC.

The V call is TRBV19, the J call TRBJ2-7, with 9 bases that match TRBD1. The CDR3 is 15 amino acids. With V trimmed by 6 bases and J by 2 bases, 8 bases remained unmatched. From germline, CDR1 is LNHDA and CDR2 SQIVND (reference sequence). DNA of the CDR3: TGTGCCAGTAGCCTCCGAGGGGACAGGGCCTACGAGCAGTACTTC. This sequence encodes CASSLRGDRAYEQYF.

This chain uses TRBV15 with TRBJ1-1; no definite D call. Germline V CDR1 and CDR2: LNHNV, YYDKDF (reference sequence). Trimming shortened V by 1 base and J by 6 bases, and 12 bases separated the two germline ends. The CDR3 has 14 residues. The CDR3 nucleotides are TGTGCCACCAGCAGAGCCTACCAGGCCCCTGAAGCTTTCTTT. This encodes CATSRAYQAPEAFF.

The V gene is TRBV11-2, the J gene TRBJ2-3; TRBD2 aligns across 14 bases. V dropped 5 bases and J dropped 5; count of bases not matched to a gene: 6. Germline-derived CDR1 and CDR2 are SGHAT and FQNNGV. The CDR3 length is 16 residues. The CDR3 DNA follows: TGTGCCAGCAGCCTCGGGGGGACTAGCGGGAGAGATACGCAGTATTTT. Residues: CASSLGGTSGRDTQYF.

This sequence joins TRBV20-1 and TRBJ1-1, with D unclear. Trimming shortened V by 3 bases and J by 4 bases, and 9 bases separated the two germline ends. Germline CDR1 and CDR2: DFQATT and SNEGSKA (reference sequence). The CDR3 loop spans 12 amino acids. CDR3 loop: CSASSRLTEAFF. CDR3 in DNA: TGCAGTGCTAGTTCTAGGCTCACTGAAGCTTTCTTT.

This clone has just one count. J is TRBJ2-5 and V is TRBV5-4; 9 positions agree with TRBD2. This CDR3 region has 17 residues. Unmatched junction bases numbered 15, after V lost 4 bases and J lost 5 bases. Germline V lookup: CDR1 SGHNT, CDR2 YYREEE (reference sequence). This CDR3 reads CASSPAGGTRAVETQYF. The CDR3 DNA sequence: TGTGCCAGCAGCCCTGCGGGAGGGACTCGGGCAGTGGAGACCCAGTACTTC. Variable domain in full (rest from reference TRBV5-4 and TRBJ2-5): ETGVTQSPTHLIKTRGQQVTLRCSSQSGHNTVSWYQQALGQGPQFIFQYYREEENGRGNFPPRFSGLQFPNYSSELNVNALELDDSALYLCASSPAGGTRAVETQYFGPGTRLLVL.

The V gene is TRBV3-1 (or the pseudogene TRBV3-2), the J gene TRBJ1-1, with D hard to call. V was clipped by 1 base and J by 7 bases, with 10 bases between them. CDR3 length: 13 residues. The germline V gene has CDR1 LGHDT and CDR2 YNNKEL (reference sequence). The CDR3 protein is CASSQAVRGEAFF. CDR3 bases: TGTGCCAGCAGCCAAGCAGTACGGGGTGAAGCTTTCTTT.

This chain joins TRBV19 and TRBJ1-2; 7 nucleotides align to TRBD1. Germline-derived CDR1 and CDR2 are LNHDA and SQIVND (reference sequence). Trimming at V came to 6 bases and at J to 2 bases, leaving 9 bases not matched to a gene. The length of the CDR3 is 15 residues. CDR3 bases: TGTGCCAGTAGGGGACCGGGACAGCGGAACTATGGCTACACCTTC. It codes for CASRGPGQRNYGYTF.

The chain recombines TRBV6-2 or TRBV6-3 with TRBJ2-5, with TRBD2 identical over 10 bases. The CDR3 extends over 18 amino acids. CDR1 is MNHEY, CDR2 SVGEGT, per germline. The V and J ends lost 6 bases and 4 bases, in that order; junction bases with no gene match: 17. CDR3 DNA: TGTGCCAGCAGCCCTTTTGGGAGCGGGAGGGGAGGAGGAGAGACCCAGTACTTC. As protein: CASSPFGSGRGGGETQYF.

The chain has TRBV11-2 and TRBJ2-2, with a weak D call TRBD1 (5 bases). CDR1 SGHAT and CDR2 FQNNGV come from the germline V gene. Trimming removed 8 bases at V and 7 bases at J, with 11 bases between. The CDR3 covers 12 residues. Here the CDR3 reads CASGQWDGELFF. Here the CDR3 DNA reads TGTGCCAGCGGACAATGGGACGGGGAGCTGTTTTTT.

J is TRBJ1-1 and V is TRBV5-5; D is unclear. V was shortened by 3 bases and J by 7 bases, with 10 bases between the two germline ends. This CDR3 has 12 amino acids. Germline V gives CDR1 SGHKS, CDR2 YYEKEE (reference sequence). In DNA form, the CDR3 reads TGTGCCAGCAGCTCACTGGCGGGTGAAGCTTTCTTT. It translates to CASSSLAGEAFF. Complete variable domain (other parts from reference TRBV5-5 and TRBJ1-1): DAGVTQSPTHLIKTRGQQVTLRCSPISGHKSVSWYQQVLGQGPQFIFQYYEKEERGRGNFPDRFSARQFPNYSSELNVNALLLGDSALYLCASSSLAGEAFFGQGTRLTVV.

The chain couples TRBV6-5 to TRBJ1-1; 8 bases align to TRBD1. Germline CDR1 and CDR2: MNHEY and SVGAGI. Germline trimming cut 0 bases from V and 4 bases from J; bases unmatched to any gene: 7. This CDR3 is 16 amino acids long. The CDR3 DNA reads TGTGCCAGCAGTTACTCCCCGACGGGACAGGCCACTGAAGCTTTCTTT. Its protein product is CASSYSPTGQATEAFF.

The CDR3 DNA follows: TGTGCCAGCAGTTTATCGACAGGGTTGGAGACCCAGTACTTC. It specifies CASSLSTGLETQYF. V is TRBV27 and J is TRBJ2-5; 7 nucleotides match TRBD1. Germline loops: CDR1 MNHEY, CDR2 SMNVEV (reference sequence). This CDR3 region has 14 residues. J gave up 5 bases and V 0 bases, and 3 bases lay outside the gene matches.

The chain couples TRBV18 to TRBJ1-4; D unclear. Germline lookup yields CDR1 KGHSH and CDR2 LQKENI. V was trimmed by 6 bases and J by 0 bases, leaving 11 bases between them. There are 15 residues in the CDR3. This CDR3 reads CASSLTPATNEKLFF. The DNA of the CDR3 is TGTGCCAGCTCCCTTACACCCGCAACTAATGAAAAACTGTTTTTT.

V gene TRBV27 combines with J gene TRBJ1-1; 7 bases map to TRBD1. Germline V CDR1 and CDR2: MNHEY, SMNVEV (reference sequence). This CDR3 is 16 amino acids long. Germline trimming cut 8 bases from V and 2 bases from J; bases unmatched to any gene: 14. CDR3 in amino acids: CASSSTGTEVNTEAFF. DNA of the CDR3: TGTGCCAGCTCGTCCACTGGGACAGAGGTTAACACTGAAGCTTTCTTT.

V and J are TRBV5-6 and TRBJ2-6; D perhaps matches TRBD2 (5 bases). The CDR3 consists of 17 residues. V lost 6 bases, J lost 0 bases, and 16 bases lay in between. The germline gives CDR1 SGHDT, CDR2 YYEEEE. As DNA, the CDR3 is TGTGCCAGCATCAATTCGGAGGTCGCCTCTGGGGCCAACGTCCTGACTTTC. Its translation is CASINSEVASGANVLTF. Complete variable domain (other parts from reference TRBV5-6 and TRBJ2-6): DAGVTQSPTHLIKTRGQQVTLRCSPKSGHDTVSWYQQALGQGPQFIFQYYEEEERQRGNFPDRFSGHQFPNYSSELNVNALLLGDSALYLCASINSEVASGANVLTFGAGSRLTVL.

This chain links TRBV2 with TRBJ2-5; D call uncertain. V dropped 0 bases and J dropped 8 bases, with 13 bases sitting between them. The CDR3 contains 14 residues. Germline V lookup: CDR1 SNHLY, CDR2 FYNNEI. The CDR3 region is CASSEAGPAGTQYF. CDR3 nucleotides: TGTGCCAGCAGTGAAGCGGGTCCCGCAGGTACCCAGTACTTC.

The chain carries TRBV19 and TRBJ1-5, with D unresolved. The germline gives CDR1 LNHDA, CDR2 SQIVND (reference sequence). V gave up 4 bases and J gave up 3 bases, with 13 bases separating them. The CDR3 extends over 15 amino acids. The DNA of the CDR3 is TGTGCCAGTAGTAGGTTGGCGGGCTTCAATCAGCCCCAGCATTTT. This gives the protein CASSRLAGFNQPQHF.

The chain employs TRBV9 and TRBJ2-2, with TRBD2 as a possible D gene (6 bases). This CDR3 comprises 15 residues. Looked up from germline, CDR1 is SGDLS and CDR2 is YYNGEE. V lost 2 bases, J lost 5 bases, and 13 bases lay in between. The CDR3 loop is CASSVMPGETGELFF. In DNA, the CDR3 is TGTGCCAGCAGCGTTATGCCGGGAGAGACCGGGGAGCTGTTTTTT.